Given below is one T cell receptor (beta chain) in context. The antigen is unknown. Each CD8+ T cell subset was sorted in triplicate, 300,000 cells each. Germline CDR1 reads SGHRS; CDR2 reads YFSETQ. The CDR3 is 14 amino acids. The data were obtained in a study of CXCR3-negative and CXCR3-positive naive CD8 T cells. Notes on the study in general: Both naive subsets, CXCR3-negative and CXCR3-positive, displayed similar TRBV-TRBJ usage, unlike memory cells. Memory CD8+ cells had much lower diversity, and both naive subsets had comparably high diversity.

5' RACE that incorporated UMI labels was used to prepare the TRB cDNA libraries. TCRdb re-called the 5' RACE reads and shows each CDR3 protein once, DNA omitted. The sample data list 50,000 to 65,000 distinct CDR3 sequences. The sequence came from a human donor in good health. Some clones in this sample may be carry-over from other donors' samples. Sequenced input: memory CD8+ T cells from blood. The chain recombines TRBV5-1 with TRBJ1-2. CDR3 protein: CASSLRRSLDGYTF.